The TCR beta chain described here comes from a study of regulatory T cells in long-lasting Graves disease. CDR1 is SGHNT, CDR2 YYREEE, per germline (reference sequence). Trimming took 3 bases from V and 7 from J; bases not matched to a gene: 4. The CDR3 extends over 14 amino acids. The TCR beta library used iRepertoire HTBI primers with Arm-PCR amplification of CDR3. A single record per CDR3 protein comes from TCRdb applying MiXCR to the multiplex PCR reads. This table has under 500,000 distinct CDR3 sequences, about 17% appearing once. A remark on this clonotype: Its antigen is still unknown.

General study points: Peripheral blood alone, not thyroid tissue, underwent study.

Indicated time point: newly diagnosed GD, antithyroid drugs for less than 3 months. PBMC-derived RNA was used for the TCR library. An endocrinology department located in Xi'an, China, was where the patients came from. These sequences were also reported in another study, on T cells in Graves' hyperthyroidism and ophthalmopathy. That work contributes: First-round RT-PCR of the TCR CDR3 relied on the HTBI primer set. Clonotypes that were expanded in thyroid above 0.001 mostly appeared in blood too.

The J gene is TRBJ2-7, the V gene TRBV5-4; 13 bases are shared with TRBD2. The source material was peripheral blood mononuclear cells (PBMCs), sampled at new diagnosis, from a patient treated with antithyroid drugs. This TCR was sampled from a woman aged 30 to 39 with Graves disease. Here the CDR3 DNA reads TGTGCCAGCAGCTCGACTAGCGGGAGGAGAGAGCAGTACTTC. Amino acids: CASSSTSGRREQYF.